This TCR beta chain is drawn from a study of tumor and adjacent non-tumor tissue in lung cancer. The template was RNA from unsorted bulk tissue. More than 3 cm separated this lung sample from the edge of the tumor. Trimming took 1 base from V and 15 from J; bases not matched to a gene: 15. This CDR3 contains 15 residues. Germline V gene sequence: CDR1 SQVTM, CDR2 ANQGSEA. A modified ARM-PCR protocol with three rounds of nested PCR amplified TCRbeta. Each CDR3 protein is one row after TCRdb ran MiXCR on the multiplex PCR reads. The sample consists of roughly 75,000 distinct CDR3 sequences, around 70% of them appearing once.

The sequenced sample consisted of distant non-tumor lung tissue. This receptor was obtained from a woman aged 50 to 65 with non-small cell lung cancer. The chain recombines TRBV29-1 with TRBJ2-1; the match to TRBD2 covers 10 bases. CDR3 coding DNA: TGCAGCGTTGAAGCTTTCCTAGCGGGAGTGGATGTGCGGTTCTTC. Its protein product is CSVEAFLAGVDVRFF.